The present T cell receptor (beta chain) was sequenced within a study of blood T cells in healthy people across ages. For the second PCR, which ran for about 6 to 11 cycles, a sample-barcoded 5' primer and a J-beta primer mix were used. TCRdb re-derived calls from the 5' RACE reads in MiXCR, one entry per CDR3 protein. The sample contains 750,000 or so distinct CDR3 sequences, roughly 25% of which appear only once. Notes on this clonotype: Its antigen is undetermined.

The donors, aged roughly 6 to 95, were healthy Caucasians from Russia. Findings of the study overall: When set beside aged donors, long-lived donors presented more naive CD4+ cells and higher diversity.

This CDR3 has 15 residues. With 1 base removed from V and 6 bases from J, the gap between germline ends came to 12 bases. The germline gives CDR1 LGHNA, CDR2 YNFKEQ. These data are also associated with another study on T cells of mothers and their children. That publication notes: A few healthy Caucasian mothers, along with their six children, were the donors.

V is TRBV4-2 and J is TRBJ2-2; a weak D match, TRBD2 (5 bases). The sample consisted of blood. The receptor was isolated from a boy aged 5 to 17 in good health. CDR3 bases: TGTGCCAGCAGCCAAGTTGTCGGGGTCGCCGGGGAGCTGTTTTTT. It yields the protein CASSQVVGVAGELFF.